A selection of T cell receptor beta chains follows, all from one sample in a study of blood T cell repertoires in COVID-19. Sequenced by immunoSEQ multiplex PCR; TCRdb stores in-frame clones only, minus some. The sample has a few hundred thousand clones; 88% are singletons. The sample was peripheral blood. The source is a woman in her 30s who had recovered from COVID-19. Both conserved end residues are part of each CDR3. The order of the fields is D gene, CDR3 length, clone size, V gene, J gene, CDR3 DNA, CDR3 protein. A D gene is named only where the DNA matches it firmly. Some rows have no size entry. The others give once, few or many, or a class for an expanded clone.

D: TRBD1; length: 16; size: NA; V: TRBV5-4; J: TRBJ2-5; DNA: TGTGCCAGCAGCGGAGGGACAGGGGCTTTCCAAGAGACCCAGTACTTC; CDR3: CASSGGTGAFQETQYF
D: NA; length: 14; size: NA; V: TRBV11-2; J: TRBJ2-5; DNA: TGTGCCAGCAGCCAGGACAGCCTGGGGAAGACCCAGTACTTC; CDR3: CASSQDSLGKTQYF
D: TRBD1; length: 16; size: NA; V: TRBV5-4; J: TRBJ1-1; DNA: TGTGCCAGCAGCAGCGGACAGGGGGTTATAAACACTGAAGCTTTCTTT; CDR3: CASSSGQGVINTEAFF
D: NA; length: 14; size: NA; V: TRBV3-1/TRBV3-2; J: TRBJ2-7; DNA: TGTGCCAGTAAAAAGACAAGAAGATCCTACGAGCAGTACTTC; CDR3: CASKKTRRSYEQYF
D: NA; length: 16; size: NA; V: TRBV28; J: TRBJ2-2; DNA: TGTGCCAGCAGTTCCTGGACAGCTACGAACACCGGGGAGCTGTTTTTT; CDR3: CASSSWTATNTGELFF
D: NA; length: 15; size: NA; V: TRBV21-1; J: TRBJ1-1; DNA: TGTGCCAGCATATGGGGGGGGCGCCCGAACACTGAAGCTTTCTTT; CDR3: CASIWGGRPNTEAFF
D: TRBD1; length: 16; size: NA; V: TRBV6-5; J: TRBJ2-3; DNA: TGTGCCAGCAGTTATCTTCGCACAGGGGGACAAGATACGCAGTATTTT; CDR3: CASSYLRTGGQDTQYF
D: NA; length: 15; size: NA; V: TRBV18; J: TRBJ2-7; DNA: TGTGCCAGCTCAGGGTCTTTTGGGGCGAACTACGAGCAGTACTTC; CDR3: CASSGSFGANYEQYF
D: TRBD1; length: 18; size: NA; V: TRBV7-2; J: TRBJ1-6; DNA: TGTGCCAGCAGCTTAGGGGCCGGTAGGGGGCCCATTAATTCACCCCTCCACTTT; CDR3: CASSLGAGRGPINSPLHF
D: TRBD1; length: 15; size: NA; V: TRBV15; J: TRBJ1-1; DNA: TGTGCCACCAGCAGACTAACAGGGGAAAAAACTGAAGCTTTCTTT; CDR3: CATSRLTGEKTEAFF
D: TRBD1; length: 13; size: NA; V: TRBV28; J: TRBJ2-5; DNA: TGTGCCAGCTTGGGACAGGGAGAAGAGACCCAGTACTTC; CDR3: CASLGQGEETQYF
D: TRBD1; length: 12; size: NA; V: TRBV28; J: TRBJ2-7; DNA: TGTGCCAGCCGGGACAGGCCTTACGAGCAGTACTTC; CDR3: CASRDRPYEQYF
D: TRBD2; length: 15; size: once; V: TRBV27; J: TRBJ2-7; DNA: TGTGCCAGCACTCTAAGTCGAGCGGGGACTGGCGAGCAGTACTTC; CDR3: CASTLSRAGTGEQYF
D: NA; length: 15; size: NA; V: TRBV2; J: TRBJ2-5; DNA: TGTGCCAGCATCGAAAGGCCAGGCCTTCAAGAGACCCAGTACTTC; CDR3: CASIERPGLQETQYF
D: TRBD1; length: 16; size: NA; V: TRBV6-2/TRBV6-3; J: TRBJ2-5; DNA: TGTGCCAGCAGCCCTCCCGGGACAGGTGTCGGGGAGACCCAGTACTTC; CDR3: CASSPPGTGVGETQYF
D: NA; length: 15; size: NA; V: TRBV6-5; J: TRBJ1-4; DNA: TGTGCCAGCAGTTACTCGACAGATATTAATGAAAAACTGTTTTTT; CDR3: CASSYSTDINEKLFF
D: NA; length: 16; size: NA; V: TRBV3-1/TRBV3-2; J: TRBJ1-5; DNA: TGTGCCAGCAGCCAGGGCACAGGCTCGAGCAATCAGCCCCAGCATTTT; CDR3: CASSQGTGSSNQPQHF
D: TRBD1; length: 17; size: NA; V: TRBV5-1; J: TRBJ1-4; DNA: TGCGCCAGCAGCTCCAGACCGGGGGGGACAGCGAATGAAAAACTGTTTTTT; CDR3: CASSSRPGGTANEKLFF
D: NA; length: 13; size: NA; V: TRBV5-1; J: TRBJ2-7; DNA: TGCGCCAGCAGGCCCCCGAGCTCCTACGAGCAGTACTTC; CDR3: CASRPPSSYEQYF
D: TRBD2; length: 16; size: NA; V: TRBV27; J: TRBJ2-7; DNA: TGTGCCAGCAGTTCACCTCGGACTAGCGGCCCCTACGAGCAGTACTTC; CDR3: CASSSPRTSGPYEQYF
D: TRBD1; length: 14; size: once; V: TRBV28; J: TRBJ1-5; DNA: TGTGCCAGCAGTCTAACAGGGGTCAATCAGCCCCAGCATTTT; CDR3: CASSLTGVNQPQHF
D: TRBD1; length: 15; size: NA; V: TRBV10-3; J: TRBJ1-2; DNA: TGTGCCATCAGTACACCGACAGGGACTAACTATGGCTACACCTTC; CDR3: CAISTPTGTNYGYTF
D: NA; length: 18; size: few; V: TRBV2; J: TRBJ1-2; DNA: TGTGCCAGCAGTGAAGGTCTAGGTCCCGGCCTCGGGGACTATGGCTACACCTTC; CDR3: CASSEGLGPGLGDYGYTF
D: TRBD1; length: 12; size: few; V: TRBV7-9; J: TRBJ1-2; DNA: TGTGCCAGCAGCCCGACAGGGAGCGGCTACACCTTC; CDR3: CASSPTGSGYTF
D: TRBD1; length: 15; size: NA; V: TRBV6-4; J: TRBJ2-1; DNA: TGTGCCAGCAGTGGATTACAGGGGGGAGTCAATGAGCAGTTCTTC; CDR3: CASSGLQGGVNEQFF
D: NA; length: 13; size: NA; V: TRBV7-9; J: TRBJ2-3; DNA: TGTGCCAGCAGCTTAGTGAATCAGGGCATGCAGTATTTT; CDR3: CASSLVNQGMQYF
D: NA; length: 17; size: NA; V: TRBV21-1; J: TRBJ1-1; DNA: TGTGCCAGCAGCAAAAGGCGGACACAGTCTGTGAACACTGAAGCTTTCTTT; CDR3: CASSKRRTQSVNTEAFF
D: TRBD1; length: 17; size: NA; V: TRBV9; J: TRBJ2-5; DNA: TGTGCCAGCACTGAGGGCCCGTTTGGCAGGGGGCCTGAGACCCAGTACTTC; CDR3: CASTEGPFGRGPETQYF
D: TRBD1; length: 14; size: NA; V: TRBV2; J: TRBJ1-4; DNA: TGTGCCAGCAGTACCGGGACAGGGAGTGAAAAACTGTTTTTT; CDR3: CASSTGTGSEKLFF
D: NA; length: 14; size: few; V: TRBV2; J: TRBJ2-1; DNA: TGTGCCAGTTTCCAAACTAGGGCGATCAATGAGCAGTTCTTC; CDR3: CASFQTRAINEQFF
D: TRBD1; length: 14; size: NA; V: TRBV28; J: TRBJ1-2; DNA: TGTGCCAGCAGTTCGATGGACAGGGACTATGGCTACACCTTC; CDR3: CASSSMDRDYGYTF
D: NA; length: 13; size: NA; V: TRBV6-1; J: TRBJ2-3; DNA: TGTGCCAGCAGTGAAAATTGGAGAGATACGCAGTATTTT; CDR3: CASSENWRDTQYF
D: NA; length: 13; size: NA; V: TRBV6-2/TRBV6-3; J: TRBJ1-1; DNA: TGTGCCAGCAGTTCGCGGCAGAACACTGAAGCTTTCTTT; CDR3: CASSSRQNTEAFF
D: NA; length: 12; size: NA; V: TRBV24-1; J: TRBJ2-2; DNA: TGTGCCCCACCATGGACAGCCGGGGAGCTGTTTTTT; CDR3: CAPPWTAGELFF
D: TRBD1; length: 15; size: few; V: TRBV5-1; J: TRBJ2-2; DNA: TGCGCCAGCAGCGACCGGGACAGGGGGCCCGGGGAGCTGTTTTTT; CDR3: CASSDRDRGPGELFF